These 10 T cell receptor beta chains came from one sample sequenced in a study of human T cells and chemical hapten exposure. Described time point: patch test 1, 2 weeks after DPC sensitization. Noted treatment: therapeutic diphenylcyclopropenone sensitization with weekly scalp DPC. Each CDR3 protein gets one entry after TCRdb re-called the RACE reads with MiXCR. The sample holds around 380,000 distinct CDR3 sequences, around 5% seen once. This material consisted of whole blood, taken in connection with sensitization to the hapten diphenylcyclopropenone (DPC). The receptors originated from a woman aged 50 to 60 with alopecia areata. Some clones in this sample may be carry-over from other donors' samples.

Only a few counts were recorded for this clonotype. V and J are TRBV12-3 or TRBV12-4 and TRBJ2-3, with D possibly being TRBD2 (5 bases). This CDR3 contains 14 residues. V shed 3 bases and J shed 3 bases, with 10 bases lying between them. The CDR3 nucleotides are TGTGCCAGCAGTTTCGGGGTATTGACAGATACGCAGTATTTT. It codes for CASSFGVLTDTQYF.

This clonotype was seen only a few times. The rearrangement links TRBV6-6 to TRBJ1-1, with 7 nucleotides matching TRBD1. V shed 5 bases and J 1 base; nucleotides not matched to a gene: 7. The length of the CDR3 is 15 residues. CDR1 and CDR2 from the germline V gene are MNHNY and SVGAGI (reference sequence). The CDR3 DNA reads as TGTGCCAGCAGTGCCCGACAGGGATCGAACACTGAAGCTTTCTTT. Amino acid sequence: CASSARQGSNTEAFF.

This clonotype has a single count. The chain combines TRBV12-3 or TRBV12-4 with TRBJ1-4; D is possibly TRBD1 (6 bases). Trimming pared 0 bases from V and 8 bases from J, leaving 16 bases between. The CDR3 is made up of 16 amino acids. The CDR3 DNA is TGTGCCAGCAGTTTAGCCAGGGCAGGGGAAGAAGAAAAACTGTTTTTT. Its translation: CASSLARAGEEEKLFF.

This clonotype was counted a few times. The chain carries TRBV5-6 and TRBJ2-3; 10 nucleotides align to TRBD2. CDR1 and CDR2 from the germline V gene are SGHDT and YYEEEE. V shed 2 bases, J shed 2 bases, and the junction held 5 bases outside the gene matches. The CDR3 is 16 residues long. CDR3 loop: CASSFSSGGVTDTQYF. CDR3 nucleotides: TGTGCCAGCAGCTTCTCTAGCGGGGGCGTCACAGATACGCAGTATTTT.

The V call is TRBV7-6, the J call TRBJ1-1; D is perhaps TRBD1 (6 bases). Trimming shortened V by 6 bases and J by 1 base, and 12 bases separated the two germline ends. The CDR3 has 14 residues. Germline V gene lookup returns CDR1 SGHVS and CDR2 FNYEAQ. The CDR3 protein is CASRSGAPNTEAFF. CDR3 bases: TGTGCCAGCAGGTCGGGGGCCCCGAACACTGAAGCTTTCTTT. The full variable domain, completed using reference TRBV7-6 and TRBJ1-1, is GAGVSQSPRYKVTKRGQDVALRCDPISGHVSLYWYRQALGQGPEFLTYFNYEAQQDKSGLPNDRFSAERPEGSISTLTIQRTEQRDSAMYRCASRSGAPNTEAFFGQGTRLTVV.

J is TRBJ1-6 and V is TRBV4-1, with 9 bases that match TRBD1. Germline V gene sequence: CDR1 MGHRA, CDR2 YSYEKL. With 0 bases clipped from V and 9 bases from J, the junction kept 9 bases outside the gene matches. The CDR3 runs 17 residues. The CDR3 DNA reads as TGCGCCAGCAGCCAAGAACCACAGGGGGCCCAGGTTTCACCCCTCCACTTT. Its protein product is CASSQEPQGAQVSPLHF.

The chain has TRBV12-5 and TRBJ1-2, with a possible D match to TRBD1 (5 bases). V was trimmed by 3 bases and J by 7 bases, leaving 6 bases between them. This CDR3 spans 11 amino acids. Germline V gene sequence: CDR1 LGHNT, CDR2 FRNRAP. CDR3 loop: CASGLGVGYTF. CDR3 DNA: TGTGCTAGTGGTTTAGGGGTTGGCTACACCTTC.

This chain uses TRBV6-5 with TRBJ1-1; 8 positions agree with TRBD1. The V gene's germline CDR1 is MNHEY and CDR2 SVGAGI. J gave up 3 bases and V 2 bases, and 2 bases lay outside the gene matches. The CDR3 loop spans 14 amino acids. The CDR3 reads CASSYAGGHTEAFF. CDR3 in DNA: TGTGCCAGCAGTTACGCAGGGGGCCACACTGAAGCTTTCTTT.

This clonotype was recorded many times. The DNA of the CDR3 is TGCAGTGCTAGATGGACAGGGGGCACAGATACGCAGTATTTT. It encodes CSARWTGGTDTQYF. The chain joins TRBV20-1 to TRBJ2-3; 9 bases align to TRBD1. Trimming took 2 bases from V and 1 from J; bases not matched to a gene: 1. The CDR3 has 14 amino acids. CDR1 DFQATT and CDR2 SNEGSKA come from the germline V gene (reference sequence).

This clonotype was recorded many times. This sequence joins TRBV20-1 and TRBJ2-1, with D unresolved. CDR3 size: 13 residues. V gave up 5 bases and J gave up 7 bases, with 15 bases separating them. CDR1 is DFQATT and CDR2 is SNEGSKA in the germline V gene (reference sequence). CDR3 region: CSAPRGEVNEQFF. The CDR3 nucleotides are TGCAGTGCTCCAAGAGGCGAGGTAAATGAGCAGTTCTTC.